These T cell receptor beta chains were read from a single sample in a study of blood T cell repertoires in COVID-19. The data were produced by immunoSEQ multiplex PCR, yet TCRdb's version contains in-frame clones alone and is incomplete. The sample includes just under 40,000 clones, over 85% seen only once; the top ten take about 4%. Specimen: peripheral blood. All receptors derive from a human donor with active COVID-19. The donor label of this sample is uncertain. The CDR3 runs from the conserved cysteine through the conserved F or W. D genes are given only for firm matches. Clone size, where shown, is once, few, many, or a class for clones that have expanded.

.,TRBJ2-7,TRBV19,TRBD1,13,CASRPGTGIEQYF,TGTGCCAGTCGTCCCGGGACAGGGATCGAGCAGTACTTC
.,TRBJ1-1,TRBV6-5,TRBD1,14,CASSYDRGGTEAFF,TGTGCCAGCAGTTACGACAGGGGGGGGACTGAAGCTTTCTTT
.,TRBJ1-1,TRBV7-8,.,12,CASSSRWNEAFF,TGTGCCAGCAGCTCGCGGTGGAATGAAGCTTTCTTT
.,TRBJ2-1,TRBV19,TRBD2,15,CASSMTSGSYNEQFF,TGTGCCAGTAGTATGACTAGCGGTTCCTACAATGAGCAGTTCTTC
once,TRBJ2-1,TRBV29-1,.,12,CSGGGTYNEQFF,TGCAGCGGCGGCGGTACCTACAATGAGCAGTTCTTC
.,TRBJ1-5,TRBV27,TRBD1,15,CASSLLGQGVGPQHF,TGTGCCAGCAGTTTATTGGGACAGGGAGTGGGTCCCCAGCATTTT
once,TRBJ2-7,TRBV28,.,11,CASMGRYEQYF,TGTGCCAGCATGGGGAGGTACGAGCAGTACTTC
.,TRBJ2-7,TRBV28,.,14,CASSFGHSSYEQYF,TGTGCCAGCAGTTTCGGACACAGCTCCTACGAGCAGTACTTC
.,TRBJ2-7,TRBV27,.,12,CASSVGLGEQYF,TGTGCCAGCAGTGTGGGGCTCGGCGAGCAGTACTTC
.,TRBJ2-2,TRBV5-4,TRBD1,14,CASSSGQATGELFF,TGTGCCAGCAGCTCGGGACAGGCAACCGGGGAGCTGTTTTTT
.,TRBJ2-2,TRBV25-1,TRBD1,13,CAAGTVNTGELFF,TGTGCCGCCGGGACAGTTAACACCGGGGAGCTGTTTTTT
.,TRBJ2-7,TRBV11-1,TRBD1,16,CASSLALGQASYEQYF,TGTGCCAGCAGCTTAGCGTTAGGACAGGCCTCCTACGAGCAGTACTTC
.,TRBJ2-7,TRBV2,TRBD2,16,CASSVSIGGGDSEQYF,TGTGCCAGCAGTGTCTCCATCGGCGGGGGGGATTCGGAGCAGTACTTC
once,TRBJ2-3,TRBV20-1,.,11,CTPASTDTQYF,TGCACCCCAGCGTCCACAGATACGCAGTATTTT
.,TRBJ2-7,TRBV7-2,.,16,CASSSDVGASSYEQYF,TGTGCCAGCAGCTCGGACGTAGGGGCGAGCTCCTACGAGCAGTACTTC
.,TRBJ2-2,TRBV7-9,.,14,CASSEGLNTGELFF,TGTGCCAGCTCGGAGGGATTAAACACCGGGGAGCTGTTTTTT
.,TRBJ2-3,TRBV5-8,TRBD2,16,CASSLGLAGATDTQYF,TGTGCCAGCAGCTTGGGACTAGCGGGAGCCACAGATACGCAGTATTTT
once,TRBJ1-2,TRBV5-6,.,14,CASSPSVGAYGYTF,TGTGCCAGCAGCCCGTCCGTGGGGGCCTATGGCTACACCTTC
.,TRBJ2-1,TRBV9,.,14,CASSRHRETNEQFF,TGTGCCAGCAGCAGACACAGGGAAACGAATGAGCAGTTCTTC
once,TRBJ2-7,TRBV19,.,15,CASSIYASEPLEQYF,TGTGCCAGTAGTATTTACGCTAGTGAGCCGTTGGAGCAGTACTTC
.,TRBJ2-7,TRBV21-1,.,12,CATTQLTYEQYF,TGTGCCACCACCCAACTAACCTACGAGCAGTACTTC
.,TRBJ2-3,TRBV5-1,TRBD2,15,CASSLERGRTDTQYF,TGCGCCAGCAGCTTGGAGCGGGGTCGAACAGATACGCAGTATTTT
.,TRBJ1-3,TRBV18,.,14,CASRPGGAGNTIYF,TGTGCCAGCCGCCCCGGCGGGGCTGGAAACACCATATATTTT
.,TRBJ2-7,TRBV2,.,14,CASTGGDRTYEQYF,TGTGCCAGCACCGGGGGAGATCGGACCTACGAGCAGTACTTC
.,TRBJ1-5,TRBV4-1,.,15,CASSQDRGRNQPQHF,TGCGCCAGCAGCCAAGATAGGGGAAGAAATCAGCCCCAGCATTTT
.,TRBJ2-7,TRBV5-1,.,16,CASSPNGGAFHYEQYF,TGCGCCAGCAGCCCTAATGGAGGTGCGTTCCACTACGAGCAGTACTTC
.,TRBJ2-5,TRBV7-2,.,17,CASSNRLSVGAAETQYF,TGTGCCAGCAGCAATAGGTTGTCGGTAGGGGCGGCGGAGACCCAGTACTTC
.,TRBJ2-2,TRBV18,TRBD1,16,CASSPQGQGNTGELFF,TGTGCCAGCTCACCACAGGGACAGGGGAACACCGGGGAGCTGTTTTTT
.,TRBJ2-2,TRBV6-5,.,15,CASSYSQGRVGELFF,TGTGCCAGCAGTTACTCACAGGGAAGGGTCGGGGAGCTGTTTTTT
.,TRBJ2-4,TRBV7-8,TRBD1,18,CASSAAYRGTIAKNIQYF,TGTGCCAGCAGCGCCGCCTACAGGGGAACAATAGCCAAAAACATTCAGTACTTC
once,TRBJ2-7,TRBV19,.,18,CASSIRPPGAVSSYEQYF,TGTGCCAGTAGCATTCGACCCCCAGGGGCCGTTAGCTCCTACGAGCAGTACTTC
.,TRBJ2-7,TRBV11-3,TRBD2,18,CASSLEGPAGGLIYEQYF,TGTGCCAGCAGCTTAGAGGGCCCGGCGGGGGGGCTGATCTACGAGCAGTACTTC
.,TRBJ2-4,TRBV19,.,16,CASSSPGRRGTNIQYF,TGTGCCAGTAGTTCCCCGGGGAGGAGGGGAACAAACATTCAGTACTTC
.,TRBJ2-1,TRBV2,TRBD2,16,CASSARLAGVSNEQFF,TGTGCCAGCAGTGCAAGACTAGCGGGCGTTTCCAATGAGCAGTTCTTC
.,TRBJ1-1,TRBV2,.,13,CASKTDLNTEAFF,TGTGCCAGTAAGACTGACTTGAACACTGAAGCTTTCTTT
.,TRBJ2-7,TRBV19,.,17,CASSISVAETAPYEQYF,TGTGCCAGTAGTATCTCGGTAGCCGAGACAGCTCCCTACGAGCAGTACTTC